These T cell receptor beta chains were read from a single sample in a study of PD-1 blockade in mismatch repair-deficient tumors. Libraries were prepared by immunoSEQ multiplex PCR; TCRdb keeps only in-frame clonotypes and omits some of them. There are 13,000 to 15,000 clones in the sample; around 84% occur only once, and about 1.7% lies in the top ten. The source material was PBMCs, sampled around 15 weeks after starting pembrolizumab. The receptors here all came from an adult with mismatch repair-deficient cancer. Each CDR3 is given without its conserved first and last residue.

>TRBJ1-3|TRBV29-1
SVVFNSGNTIY
>TRBJ2-3|TRBV10-3
AISAVAGGGTDTQY
>TRBJ2-7|TRBV23-1
ASSRGHSYEQY
>TRBJ1-2|TRBV28
ASSGQGLGYT
>TRBJ1-4|TRBV5-1
ASSASGTAINEKLF
>TRBJ2-7|TRBV10-2
ASSDGGQEAYEQY
>TRBJ2-3|TRBV5-4
ASSLGGGFSTDTQY
>TRBJ1-2|TRBV6-6
ASNGRDRGGRGYT
>TRBJ1-1|TRBV5-1
ASTEPDTEAF
>TRBJ2-1|TRBV5-1
ASSFYRGAYNEQF
>TRBJ2-7|TRBV5-1
ASSVLAGVNEQY
>TRBJ2-2|TRBV4-1
ASSQGGRGSNTGELF
>TRBJ1-5|TRBV28
ASSPGGSNQPQH
>TRBJ2-1|TRBV5-4
ASSFVNEQF
>TRBJ2-7|TRBV29-1
SVTSGRAGYEQY
>TRBJ1-4|TRBV7-6
ASSLSGGFNEKLF
>TRBJ1-6|TRBV2
ASKRQTENNSPLH
>TRBJ2-1|TRBV15
ATSRERRTATYNEQF
>TRBJ1-4|TRBV7-8
ASILGHRPTNEKLF
>TRBJ1-4|TRBV4-1
ASSQGRGNEKLF
>TRBJ2-7|TRBV27
ATRPGGTGVYEQY
>TRBJ2-7|TRBV18
ASSSMGQPTRAQY
>TRBJ2-5|TRBV19
ASSIGGKVQETQY
>TRBJ1-3|TRBV5-1
ASSSTGAGNTIY
>TRBJ1-4|TRBV4-1
ASSTSTGLNEKLF
>TRBJ1-2|TRBV28
ASMGSPFYGYT
>TRBJ1-1|TRBV5-1
ASFEGQGNTEAF
>TRBJ1-1|TRBV5-4
ASSLEAGRNTEAF
>TRBJ2-1|TRBV12-5
ASGHGLGAVYNEQF
>TRBJ1-6|TRBV7-9
ASSTGSSYNSPLH
>TRBJ2-1|TRBV9
ASSTTGTGNEQF
>TRBJ2-1|TRBV7-3
ASSLTGGVYNEQL
>TRBJ1-2|TRBV6-5
ASSYSQLALPGYT
>TRBJ2-7|TRBV19
ASSPSGSIYEQY
>TRBJ2-7|TRBV10-3
ATQPGLAESSSYEQY
>TRBJ2-7|TRBV28
ASSVWDSKAYEQY
>TRBJ1-2|TRBV5-5
ASSRDDRGGSSNYGYT
>TRBJ1-1|TRBV6-6
ASSYGAGNTEAF
>TRBJ2-1|TRBV29-1
SVTTSGRRGYNEQF
>TRBJ2-5|TRBV5-1
ASSLPGQETQY
>TRBJ1-1|TRBV7-3
ASSLYMNTEAF
>TRBJ2-3|TRBV19
ASSIGPPSGSTDTQY
>TRBJ2-7|TRBV25-1
ASRRQGANEQY
>TRBJ2-2|TRBV2
ASRAPPGQLNTGELF
>TRBJ1-1|TRBV9
ASSVSLVSEAF
>TRBJ1-1|TRBV4-1
ASSQDIWRRNTEAF
>TRBJ1-6|TRBV7-2
ASSFRGVGGSNSPLH
>TRBJ2-7|TRBV19
ASSVQDRAYEQY
>TRBJ2-1|TRBV9
ASSPRASSYNEQF
>TRBJ2-5|TRBV29-1
SVMTGEETQY
>TRBJ2-7|TRBV27
ASSFRTSGSRWYEQY
>TRBJ1-3|TRBV29-1
SVVQGSNSGNTIY
>TRBJ2-7|TRBV7-9
ASSPGFEQY
>TRBJ1-1|TRBV28
ASRERDTEAF
>TRBJ2-3|TRBV13
ASSSQGGLGTDTQY
>TRBJ1-2|TRBV28
ASSFSQGRYGYT
>TRBJ1-1|TRBV10-3
AISDRTLRAMNTEAF
>TRBJ2-7|TRBV5-1
ASSTLGGATYEQY
>TRBJ1-6|TRBV2
ASSEVIPSYNSPLH